Below are 18 T cell receptor beta chains sequenced from a single sample in a study of T cells expressing NK-cell markers. TCRdb reprocessed the 5' RACE reads and keeps a single row for each CDR3 protein, giving no DNA. This repertoire comprises 350,000 to 450,000 distinct CDR3 sequences; its ten largest clones make up 5.2%. Sequencing was performed on blood T cells: a sorted CD56 or NKG2C T cell subset, CD4+ or CD8+ T cells, or bulk PBMC T cells (not recorded which). The receptors originated from a man aged 18-69 years in good health.

The chain employs TRBV6-5 and TRBJ1-1. Per germline, CDR1 MNHEY and CDR2 SVGAGI. The CDR3 is 18 amino acids. The CDR3 sequence: CASSYDPFPPGPNTEAFF.

The chain employs TRBV4-2 and TRBJ2-7; checking the TCRdb D call of TRBD2 is not possible without DNA. The CDR3 contains 20 residues. The germline V gene has CDR1 LGHNA and CDR2 YNFKEQ. The CDR3 sequence: CASSQDVGLAGGPVRSEQYF.

The CDR3: CASSYSYRAGYEQYF. The V gene is TRBV6-2 or TRBV6-3, the J gene TRBJ2-7; there is no DNA to check the TCRdb D call of TRBD2. The germline CDR1 and CDR2 sequences are MNHEY and SVGEGT. This CDR3 region has 15 residues.

The chain combines TRBV18 with TRBJ2-7; the D call of TRBD1 rests on TCRdb alone, since no DNA is present to check it. CDR1 is KGHSH, CDR2 LQKENI, per germline. There are 19 residues in the CDR3. CDR3 in amino acids: CASSPNVGTGGSGSYEQYF.

J is TRBJ1-1 and V is TRBV11-1; TCRdb outputs TRBD1, but without DNA this stays unchecked. The CDR3 contains 15 residues. Germline CDR1 SGHAT, CDR2 FQDESV (reference sequence). CDR3 residues: CASSLGPGPNTEAFF.

The genes are TRBV29-1 and TRBJ2-3. Germline lookup yields CDR1 SQVTM and CDR2 ANQGSEA. The CDR3 sequence is 14 residues long. The CDR3 here is CSVDPAASTDTQYF.

The chain uses TRBV6-1 and TRBJ2-7; TCRdb indicates TRBD1, and absent DNA this call remains unverified. The CDR3 is 14 amino acids. Germline lookup yields CDR1 MNHNS and CDR2 SASEGT. CDR3 region: CASSPNQGAYEQYF.

The chain couples TRBV7-8 to TRBJ1-2; there is no DNA to check the TCRdb D call of TRBD1. CDR1 is SGHVS, CDR2 FQNEAQ, per germline. The CDR3 runs to 15 residues. This CDR3 is CASSLDRQGAYGYTF.

The CDR3 loop reads CASSLSPFSYNEQFF. This chain links TRBV5-6 with TRBJ2-1. Germline V gene lookup returns CDR1 SGHDT and CDR2 YYEEEE. The CDR3 spans 15 residues.

This chain uses TRBV30 with TRBJ2-1; TCRdb reports TRBD1, a call that lacks DNA to check it against. CDR1 GTSNPN and CDR2 SVGIG come from the germline V gene (reference sequence). The CDR3 totals 13 residues. The CDR3 reads CARDGQGGNEQFF. Together with reference TRBV30 and TRBJ2-1, the CDR3 gives the full variable domain: SQTIHQWPATLVQPVGSPLSLECTVEGTSNPNLYWYRQAAGRGLQLLFYSVGIGQISSEVPQNLSASRPQDRQFILSSKKLLLSDSGFYLCARDGQGGNEQFFGPGTRLTVL.

The chain recombines TRBV3-1 with TRBJ1-1. Germline CDR1 and CDR2: LGHDT and YNNKEL (reference sequence). The CDR3 runs 13 residues. CDR3 loop: CASSQLYASEAFF.

The genes are TRBV19 and TRBJ2-3; with no DNA, the TCRdb D assignment of TRBD1 cannot be verified. CDR1 is LNHDA, CDR2 SQIVND, per germline (reference sequence). This CDR3 region has 15 residues. The CDR3 loop is CASSTRQGFTDTQYF. The full variable domain, completed using reference TRBV19 and TRBJ2-3, is DGGITQSPKYLFRKEGQNVTLSCEQNLNHDAMYWYRQDPGQGLRLIYYSQIVNDFQKGDIAEGYSVSREKKESFPLTVTSAQKNPTAFYLCASSTRQGFTDTQYFGPGTRLTVL.

The chain has TRBV7-2 and TRBJ1-2. This CDR3 comprises 16 residues. Looked up from germline, CDR1 is SGHTA and CDR2 is FQGNSA. CDR3 loop: CASSPESGRANYGYTF.

The J gene is TRBJ2-2, the V gene TRBV6-1; the TCRdb D gene call, TRBD2, has no DNA to confirm it. The CDR3 contains 19 residues. The germline gives CDR1 MNHNS, CDR2 SASEGT. CDR3: CASRRLLSGGAANTGELFF.

V gene TRBV18 combines with J gene TRBJ2-3. Germline V lookup: CDR1 KGHSH, CDR2 LQKENI. CDR3 length equals 16 residues. The CDR3 sequence is CASSPEVVVHTDTQYF.

This chain uses TRBV3-1 with TRBJ2-7; TCRdb reports TRBD1, a call that lacks DNA to check it against. Germline assignment: CDR1 LGHDT and CDR2 YNNKEL (reference sequence). The CDR3 extends over 17 amino acids. CDR3 loop: CASSPGRLAGGVDEQYF.

This chain connects TRBV5-1 to TRBJ1-1. The CDR3 length is 13 residues. The germline CDR1 and CDR2 sequences are SGHRS and YFSETQ. CDR3 residues: CASSLSGDTEAFF.

This chain joins TRBV11-1 and TRBJ2-5. This CDR3 spans 14 amino acids. The germline V gene has CDR1 SGHAT and CDR2 FQDESV (reference sequence). This CDR3 is CASSLSVRQETQYF.